The clone carrying this T cell receptor (beta chain) was detected many times. The antigen is not known. The data belong to a study of T cells in Graves' hyperthyroidism and ophthalmopathy. Study outcomes and limitations: Ophthalmopathy cases were set apart from stable hyperthyroidism by a 13 V-J model. In blood, most of the thyroid clonotypes expanded above 0.001 were also present.

There were TCR beta CDR3 regions amplified from RNA transcripts. First-round RT-PCR targeting the TCR CDR3 was performed with the HTBI primer set. TCRdb re-derived calls from the multiplex PCR reads in MiXCR, one entry per CDR3 protein. Of approximately 610,000 distinct CDR3 sequences in the sample, roughly 15% are singletons; the top ten hold around 4%. The diagnoses drew upon clinical symptoms, serum thyroxine and TRAb, thyroid ultrasound and orbital computed tomography. The receptor's source is a woman in her thirties or forties with Graves' ophthalmopathy. The sequencing input was blood.

The CDR3 loop reads CASSSTPTYEQYF. CDR3 DNA: TGTGCCAGTAGTTCGACTCCGACCTACGAGCAGTACTTC. The chain carries TRBV19 and TRBJ2-7; D remains unclear. This CDR3 has 13 amino acids. V was clipped by 5 bases and J by 2 bases, with 10 bases between them. CDR1 and CDR2 from the germline V gene are LNHDA and SQIVND (reference sequence).